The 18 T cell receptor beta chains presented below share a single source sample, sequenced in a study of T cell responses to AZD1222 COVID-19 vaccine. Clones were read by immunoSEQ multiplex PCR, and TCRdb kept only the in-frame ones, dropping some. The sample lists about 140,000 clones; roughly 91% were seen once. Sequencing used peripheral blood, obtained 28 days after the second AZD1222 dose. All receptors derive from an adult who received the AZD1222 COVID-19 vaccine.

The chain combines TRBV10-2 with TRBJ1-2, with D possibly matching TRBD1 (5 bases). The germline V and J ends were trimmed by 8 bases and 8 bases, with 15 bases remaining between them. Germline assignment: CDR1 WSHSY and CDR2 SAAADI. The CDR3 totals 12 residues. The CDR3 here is CASAEQESGYTF. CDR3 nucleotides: TGCGCCAGCGCCGAACAGGAGTCGGGCTACACCTTC.

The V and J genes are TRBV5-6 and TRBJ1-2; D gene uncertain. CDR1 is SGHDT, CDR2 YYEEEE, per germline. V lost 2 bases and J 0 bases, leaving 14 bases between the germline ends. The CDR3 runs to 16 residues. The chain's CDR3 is CASSFGITGTNYGYTF. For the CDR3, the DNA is TGTGCCAGCAGCTTCGGGATTACTGGAACTAACTATGGCTACACCTTC.

The CDR3 loop is CASSQVGSPSNQPQHF. The CDR3 DNA sequence: TGCGCCAGCAGTCAAGTAGGATCTCCGAGCAATCAGCCCCAGCATTTT. This sequence joins TRBV23-1 and TRBJ1-5; D gene ambiguous. TRBV23-1 is reported as an ORF; its role is uncertain. V lost 2 bases, J lost 1 base, and 12 bases lay in between. CDR3 size: 16 residues.

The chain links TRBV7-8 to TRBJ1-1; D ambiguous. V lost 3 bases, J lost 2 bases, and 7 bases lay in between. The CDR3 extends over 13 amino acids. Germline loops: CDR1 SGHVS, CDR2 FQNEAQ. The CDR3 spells CASSFVGNTEAFF. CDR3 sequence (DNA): TGTGCCAGCAGCTTTGTCGGTAACACTGAAGCTTTCTTT.

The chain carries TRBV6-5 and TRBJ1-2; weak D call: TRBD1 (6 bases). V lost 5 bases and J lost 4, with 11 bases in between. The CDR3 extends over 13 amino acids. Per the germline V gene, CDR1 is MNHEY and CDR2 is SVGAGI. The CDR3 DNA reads TGTGCCAGCAGTAGGGGGACAATCTATGGCTACACCTTC. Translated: CASSRGTIYGYTF.

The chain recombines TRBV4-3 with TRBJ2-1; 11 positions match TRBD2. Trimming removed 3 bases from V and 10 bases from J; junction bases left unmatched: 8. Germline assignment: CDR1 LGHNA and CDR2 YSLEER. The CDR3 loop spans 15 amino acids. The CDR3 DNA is TGCGCCAGCAGCCAGTCTCTAGCGGGGGGTGGGGAGCAGTTCTTC. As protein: CASSQSLAGGGEQFF.

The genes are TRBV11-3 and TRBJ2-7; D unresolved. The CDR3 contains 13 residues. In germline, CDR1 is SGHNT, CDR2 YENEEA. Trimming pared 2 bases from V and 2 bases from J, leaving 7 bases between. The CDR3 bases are TGTGCCAGCAGCTTAAGCGTCGCCTACGAGCAGTACTTC. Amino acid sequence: CASSLSVAYEQYF.

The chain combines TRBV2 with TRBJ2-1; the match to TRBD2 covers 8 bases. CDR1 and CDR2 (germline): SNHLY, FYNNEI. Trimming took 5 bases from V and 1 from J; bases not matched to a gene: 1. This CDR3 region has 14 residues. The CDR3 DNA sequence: TGTGCCAGCAGTACTAGCGGTTCCTACAATGAGCAGTTCTTC. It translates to CASSTSGSYNEQFF. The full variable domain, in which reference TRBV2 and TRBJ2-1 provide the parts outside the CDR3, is EPEVTQTPSHQVTQMGQEVILRCVPISNHLYFYWYRQILGQKVEFLVSFYNNEISEKSEIFDDQFSVERPDGSNFTLKIRSTKLEDSAMYFCASSTSGSYNEQFFGPGTRLTVL.

The DNA of the CDR3 is TGTGCCTGGAGGGGCCCGGGACAGGGGATAGGTGCTTTCTTT. Translated, it gives CAWRGPGQGIGAFF. The J gene is TRBJ1-1, the V gene TRBV30; 10 nucleotides align to TRBD1. The CDR3 runs to 14 residues. Germline V gene lookup returns CDR1 GTSNPN and CDR2 SVGIG (reference sequence). V gave up 3 bases and J gave up 11 bases; unmatched junction bases: 12. The complete variable domain, with remaining parts taken from reference TRBV30 and TRBJ1-1, reads SQTIHQWPATLVQPVGSPLSLECTVEGTSNPNLYWYRQAAGRGLQLLFYSVGIGQISSEVPQNLSASRPQDRQFILSSKKLLLSDSGFYLCAWRGPGQGIGAFFGQGTRLTVV.

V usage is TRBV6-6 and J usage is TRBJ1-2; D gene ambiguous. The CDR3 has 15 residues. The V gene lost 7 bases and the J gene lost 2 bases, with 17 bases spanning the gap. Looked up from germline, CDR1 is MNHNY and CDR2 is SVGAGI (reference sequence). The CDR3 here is CASTDSDGANYGYTF. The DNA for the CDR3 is TGTGCCAGCACCGACTCCGACGGCGCGAACTATGGCTACACCTTC.

CDR3: CASSPAGGNTGELFF. CDR3 coding DNA: TGTGCCAGCAGCCCCGCCGGGGGAAACACCGGGGAGCTGTTTTTT. This chain links TRBV5-6 with TRBJ2-2, with a tentative D call TRBD2 (6 bases). The length of the CDR3 is 15 residues. V dropped 4 bases and J dropped 2 bases, with 12 bases sitting between them. Germline V gene lookup returns CDR1 SGHDT and CDR2 YYEEEE.

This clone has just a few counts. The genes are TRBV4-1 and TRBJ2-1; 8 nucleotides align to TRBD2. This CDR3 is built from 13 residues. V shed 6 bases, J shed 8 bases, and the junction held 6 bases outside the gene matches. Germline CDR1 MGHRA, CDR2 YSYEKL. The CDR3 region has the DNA TGCGCCAGCAGACGGGAGGGCGGATATGAGCAGTTCTTC. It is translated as CASRREGGYEQFF.

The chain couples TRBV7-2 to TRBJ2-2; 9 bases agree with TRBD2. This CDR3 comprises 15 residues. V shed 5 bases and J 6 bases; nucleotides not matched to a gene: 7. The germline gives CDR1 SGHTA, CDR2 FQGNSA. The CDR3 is CASSQVAGGPGELFF. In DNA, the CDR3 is TGTGCCAGCAGCCAAGTGGCGGGGGGGCCCGGGGAGCTGTTTTTT. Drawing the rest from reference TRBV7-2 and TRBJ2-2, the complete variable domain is GAGVSQSPSNKVTEKGKDVELRCDPISGHTALYWYRQSLGQGLEFLIYFQGNSAPDKSGLPSDRFSAERTGGSVSTLTIQRTQQEDSAVYLCASSQVAGGPGELFFGEGSRLTVL.

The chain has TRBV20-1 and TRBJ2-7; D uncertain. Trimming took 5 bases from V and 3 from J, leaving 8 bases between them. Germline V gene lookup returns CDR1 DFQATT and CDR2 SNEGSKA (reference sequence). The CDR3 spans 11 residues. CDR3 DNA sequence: TGCAGTGCTCGCCAGGACTACGAGCAGTACTTC. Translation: CSARQDYEQYF.

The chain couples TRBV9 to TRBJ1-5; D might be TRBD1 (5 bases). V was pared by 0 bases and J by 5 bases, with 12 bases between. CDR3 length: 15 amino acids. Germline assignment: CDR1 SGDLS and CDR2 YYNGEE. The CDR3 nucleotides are TGTGCCAGCAGCGTAGGTGAGGGGCGCGATCAGCCCCAGCATTTT. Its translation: CASSVGEGRDQPQHF. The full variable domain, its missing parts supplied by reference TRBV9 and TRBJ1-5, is DSGVTQTPKHLITATGQRVTLRCSPRSGDLSVYWYQQSLDQGLQFLIQYYNGEERAKGNILERFSAQQFPDLHSELNLSSLELGDSALYFCASSVGEGRDQPQHFGDGTRLSIL.

CDR3 DNA sequence: TGTGCCAGTAGTATGGGGACAGGGTGGGCTGAAGCTTTCTTT. This sequence encodes CASSMGTGWAEAFF. The chain links TRBV19 to TRBJ1-1; 9 nucleotides line up with TRBD1. Unmatched junction bases numbered 5, after V lost 3 bases and J lost 6 bases. In germline, CDR1 is LNHDA, CDR2 SQIVND (reference sequence). The CDR3 is 14 amino acids.

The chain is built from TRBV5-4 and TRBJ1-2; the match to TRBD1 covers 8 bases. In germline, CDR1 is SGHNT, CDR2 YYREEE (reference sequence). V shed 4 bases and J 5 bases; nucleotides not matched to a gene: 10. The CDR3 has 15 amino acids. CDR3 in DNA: TGTGCCAGCAGCGGTGGACAGGGAGTAGAATATGGCTACACCTTC. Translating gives CASSGGQGVEYGYTF.

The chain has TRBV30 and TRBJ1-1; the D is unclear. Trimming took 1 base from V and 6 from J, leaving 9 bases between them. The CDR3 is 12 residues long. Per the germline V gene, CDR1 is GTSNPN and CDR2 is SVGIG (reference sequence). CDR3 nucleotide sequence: TGTGCCTGGAGTGCGGGGAGGTCTGAAGCTTTCTTT. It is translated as CAWSAGRSEAFF.